Listed below are T cell receptor beta chains from one sample, sequenced in a study of beta chain features in type 1 diabetes. Using immunoSEQ multiplex PCR, the repertoire was profiled, and TCRdb retains in-frame clones only, with some absent. This table has 640,000 or so clones, 13% appearing once. Specimen: naive CD4+ T cells from blood. All receptors come from a man between 18 and 35 years old with type 1 diabetes. Both conserved end residues are part of each CDR3. Each record gives: D gene, V gene, J gene, clone size, CDR3 DNA, CDR3 protein. A D gene is named only where the DNA matches it firmly. Only part of the rows carry a size: once, few, many, or a class if the clone is expanded.

-	TRBV6-1	TRBJ2-7	-	TGTGCCAGCAGTCGAGCCCGGGACAATTCCTACGAGCAGTACTTC	CASSRARDNSYEQYF
-	TRBV6-1	TRBJ2-3	-	TGTGCCAGCAGTGAAAACGAGGATCTGCCAATTTATTTT	CASSENEDLPIYF
TRBD2	TRBV2	TRBJ2-2	-	TGTGCCAGCAGCCCTAGCGGGTCCAACACCGGGGAGCTGTTTTTT	CASSPSGSNTGELFF
-	TRBV4-2	TRBJ2-3	-	TGTGCCAGCAGCCAAGATGGTGGCGTCGATACGCAGTATTTT	CASSQDGGVDTQYF
-	TRBV7-2	TRBJ2-3	few	TGTGCCAGCAGCTTAGGACAGATGCCAGGCACAGATACGCAGTATTTT	CASSLGQMPGTDTQYF
-	TRBV5-1	TRBJ2-7	-	TGCGCCAGCAGCTTGTGGGGGTCTTACGAGCAGTACTTC	CASSLWGSYEQYF
-	TRBV25-1	TRBJ1-1	few	TGTGCCAGCAGTCCAACGTCGAACACTGAAGCTTTCTTT	CASSPTSNTEAFF
-	TRBV15	TRBJ1-4	few	TGTGCCACCAGCAGAGTCCCCGGGGCCGCAACTAATGAAAAACTGTTTTTT	CATSRVPGAATNEKLFF
-	TRBV28	TRBJ1-2	-	TGTGCCAGTTGTGCGGTTGGGTATGGCTACACCTTC	CASCAVGYGYTF
-	TRBV7-2	TRBJ1-2	-	TGTGCCAGCAGCTTAAGCTCGCCCTATGGCTACACCTTC	CASSLSSPYGYTF
-	TRBV18	TRBJ1-4	few	TGTGCCAGCTCACGGGTTGTCGGGAATGAAAAACTGTTTTTT	CASSRVVGNEKLFF
-	TRBV7-2	TRBJ2-7	-	TGTGCCAGCAGCTTCGGGTGGGGCGTGCAGTACTTC	CASSFGWGVQYF
-	TRBV10-3	TRBJ1-1	few	TGTGCCATTCGGGACGGGAAGGTTGAAGCTTTCTTT	CAIRDGKVEAFF
TRBD1	TRBV5-1	TRBJ1-5	-	TGCGCCAGCAGCTTGGGCGACAGGGAAGAGAATCAGCCCCAGCATTTT	CASSLGDREENQPQHF
-	TRBV30	TRBJ1-2	-	TGTGCCGGTCCCTCTCGTATTAATGGCTACACCTTC	CAGPSRINGYTF
-	TRBV6-4	TRBJ2-2	few	TGTGCCAGCAGTGTAGAGAACACCGGGGAGCTGTTTTTT	CASSVENTGELFF
TRBD1	TRBV5-1	TRBJ2-3	few	TGCGCCAGCAGCTTTGGACAGGGCACAGATACGCAGTATTTT	CASSFGQGTDTQYF
-	TRBV30	TRBJ1-1	-	TGTGCCTGGACCCTCGGCCTTTCGAACACTGAAGCTTTCTTT	CAWTLGLSNTEAFF
-	TRBV4-1	TRBJ1-2	-	TGCGCCAGCAGCCGGACCTGGGAGTTTAACTATGGCTACACCTTC	CASSRTWEFNYGYTF
TRBD1	TRBV18	TRBJ1-6	few	TGTGCCAGCTCACAGGGGACAGTAAATTCACCCCTCCACTTT	CASSQGTVNSPLHF
-	TRBV15	TRBJ1-2	-	TGTGCCACCAGCGGCGGGGCGGACTATGGCTACACCTTC	CATSGGADYGYTF
TRBD2	TRBV5-1	TRBJ2-1	few	TGCGCCAGCAGCTTGGACGGGGGGTACAATGAGCAGTTCTTC	CASSLDGGYNEQFF
TRBD1	TRBV7-6	TRBJ2-3	few	TGTGCCAGCAGTCGAGGACAGGGGCTCGATACGCAGTATTTT	CASSRGQGLDTQYF
TRBD1	TRBV18	TRBJ2-7	few	TGTGCCAGCTCCGGACAGGGGAGCGACGAGCAGTACTTC	CASSGQGSDEQYF
-	TRBV4-1	TRBJ1-5	-	TGCGCCAGCAGCCAAGATTACTGGAATCAGCCCCAGCATTTT	CASSQDYWNQPQHF
TRBD2	TRBV9	TRBJ2-5	few	TGTGCCAGCAGCGCCTCTGGACGGGGGGGCCCAACCAAAGAGACCCAGTACTTC	CASSASGRGGPTKETQYF